The clone carrying this T cell receptor beta chain turned up a few times. This record comes from a study of T-cell memory formation after mild COVID-19. Each CDR3 protein is one row after TCRdb ran MiXCR on the 5' RACE reads. The sample shows 300,000 to 400,000 distinct CDR3 sequences, around 28% of them seen only once. Germline values: CDR1 LNHDA, CDR2 SQIVND (reference sequence). CDR3 length: 14 amino acids. The ends lost 5 bases at V and 2 bases at J; junction bases unmatched: 3. This receptor was taken from an adult woman who had mild COVID-19 (a few samples of this study predate the infection). Cell type and time point are not known. V is TRBV19 and J is TRBJ2-5, with 9 nucleotides matching TRBD2. Sequencing was done on a sample of PBMCs or a T cell subset sorted from them (not recorded which). The CDR3 sequence is CASSGGRGQETQYF. DNA for the CDR3: TGTGCCAGTAGTGGCGGGAGGGGTCAAGAGACCCAGTACTTC.